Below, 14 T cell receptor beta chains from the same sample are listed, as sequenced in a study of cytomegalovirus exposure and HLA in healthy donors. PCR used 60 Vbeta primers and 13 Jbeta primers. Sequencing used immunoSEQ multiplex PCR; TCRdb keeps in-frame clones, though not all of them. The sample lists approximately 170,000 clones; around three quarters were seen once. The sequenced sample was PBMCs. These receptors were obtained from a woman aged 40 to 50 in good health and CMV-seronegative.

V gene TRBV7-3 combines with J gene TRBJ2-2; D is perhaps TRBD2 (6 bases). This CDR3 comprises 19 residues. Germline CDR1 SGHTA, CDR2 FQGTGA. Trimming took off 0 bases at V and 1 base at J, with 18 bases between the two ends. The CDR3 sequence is CASSLTGGTDYQNTGELFF. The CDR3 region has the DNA TGTGCCAGCAGCTTAACGGGGGGAACGGACTACCAGAACACCGGGGAGCTGTTTTTT.

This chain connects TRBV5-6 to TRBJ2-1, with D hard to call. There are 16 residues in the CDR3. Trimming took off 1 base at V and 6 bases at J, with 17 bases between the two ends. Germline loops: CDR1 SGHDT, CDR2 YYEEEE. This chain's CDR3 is CASSLSERPLPNEQFF. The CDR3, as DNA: TGTGCCAGCAGCTTGTCGGAGCGCCCGTTACCCAATGAGCAGTTCTTC.

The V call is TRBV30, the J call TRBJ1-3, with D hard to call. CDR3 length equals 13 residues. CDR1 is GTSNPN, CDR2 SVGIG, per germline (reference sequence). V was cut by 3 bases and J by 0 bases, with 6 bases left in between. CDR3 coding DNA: TGTGCCTGGAGCCTCAGCTCTGGAAACACCATATATTTT. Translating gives CAWSLSSGNTIYF.

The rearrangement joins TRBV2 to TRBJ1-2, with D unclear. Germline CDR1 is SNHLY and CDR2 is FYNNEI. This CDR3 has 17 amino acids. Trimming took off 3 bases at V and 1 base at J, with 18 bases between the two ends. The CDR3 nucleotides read TGTGCCAGCAGTGAGAGGGTGTTTAGTGACCTTAACTATGGCTACACCTTC. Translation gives CASSERVFSDLNYGYTF.

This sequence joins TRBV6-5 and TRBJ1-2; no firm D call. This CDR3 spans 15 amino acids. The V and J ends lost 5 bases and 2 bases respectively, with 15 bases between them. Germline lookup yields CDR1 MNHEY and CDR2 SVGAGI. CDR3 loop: CASSPRVRLNYGYTF. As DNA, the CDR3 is TGTGCCAGCAGTCCTCGCGTCCGACTAAACTATGGCTACACCTTC.

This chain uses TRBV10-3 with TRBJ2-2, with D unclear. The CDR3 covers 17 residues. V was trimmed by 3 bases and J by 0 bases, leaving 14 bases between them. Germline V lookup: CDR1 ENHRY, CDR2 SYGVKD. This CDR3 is CAISEFSQFSNTGELFF. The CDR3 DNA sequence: TGTGCCATCAGTGAATTCTCGCAGTTCTCGAACACCGGGGAGCTGTTTTTT.

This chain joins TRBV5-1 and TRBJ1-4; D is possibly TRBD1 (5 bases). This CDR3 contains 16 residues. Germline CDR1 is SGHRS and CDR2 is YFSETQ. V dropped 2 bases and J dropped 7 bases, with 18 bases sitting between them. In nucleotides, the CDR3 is TGCGCCAGCAGCTTCACAGGACCGGAGTTTAGTGAAAAACTGTTTTTT. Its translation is CASSFTGPEFSEKLFF.

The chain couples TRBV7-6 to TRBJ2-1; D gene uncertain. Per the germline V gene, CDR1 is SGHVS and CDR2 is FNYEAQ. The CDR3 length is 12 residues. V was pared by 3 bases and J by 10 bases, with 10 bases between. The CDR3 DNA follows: TGTGCCAGCAGCTTTGGCGAGAGGGAGCAGTTCTTC. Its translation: CASSFGEREQFF.

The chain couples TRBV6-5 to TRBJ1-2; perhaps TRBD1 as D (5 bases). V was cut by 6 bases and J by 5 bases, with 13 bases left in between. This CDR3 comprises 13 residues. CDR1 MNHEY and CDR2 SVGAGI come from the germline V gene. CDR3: CASSNAGTYGYTF. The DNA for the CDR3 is TGTGCCAGCAGCAACGCAGGGACTTATGGCTACACCTTC.

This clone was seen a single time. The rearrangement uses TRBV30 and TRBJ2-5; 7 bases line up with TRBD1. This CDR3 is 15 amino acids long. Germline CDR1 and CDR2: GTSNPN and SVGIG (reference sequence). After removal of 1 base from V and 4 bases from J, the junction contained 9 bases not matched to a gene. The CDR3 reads CAWSGTGVEGETQYF. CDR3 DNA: TGTGCCTGGAGTGGAACAGGGGTTGAAGGAGAGACCCAGTACTTC.

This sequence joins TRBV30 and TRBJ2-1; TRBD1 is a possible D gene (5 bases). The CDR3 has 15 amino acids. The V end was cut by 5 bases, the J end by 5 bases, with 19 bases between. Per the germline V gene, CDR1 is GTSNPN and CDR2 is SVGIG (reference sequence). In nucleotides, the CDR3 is TGTGCCTGGGGAATAGGGGCTCAATATAACAATGAGCAGTTCTTC. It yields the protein CAWGIGAQYNNEQFF. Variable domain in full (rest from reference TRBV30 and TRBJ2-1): SQTIHQWPATLVQPVGSPLSLECTVEGTSNPNLYWYRQAAGRGLQLLFYSVGIGQISSEVPQNLSASRPQDRQFILSSKKLLLSDSGFYLCAWGIGAQYNNEQFFGPGTRLTVL.

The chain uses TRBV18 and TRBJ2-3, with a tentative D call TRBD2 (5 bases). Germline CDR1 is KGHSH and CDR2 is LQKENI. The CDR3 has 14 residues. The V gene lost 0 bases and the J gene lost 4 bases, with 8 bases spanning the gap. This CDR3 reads CASSPPGRPDTQYF. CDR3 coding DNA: TGTGCCAGCTCACCACCAGGGAGACCAGATACGCAGTATTTT.

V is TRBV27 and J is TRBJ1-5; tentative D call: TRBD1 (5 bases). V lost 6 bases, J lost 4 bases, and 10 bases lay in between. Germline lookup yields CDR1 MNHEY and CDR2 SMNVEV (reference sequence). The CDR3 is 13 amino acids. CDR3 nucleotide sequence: TGTGCCAGCAGGTTGGGGGGAAATCAGCCCCAGCATTTT. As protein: CASRLGGNQPQHF.

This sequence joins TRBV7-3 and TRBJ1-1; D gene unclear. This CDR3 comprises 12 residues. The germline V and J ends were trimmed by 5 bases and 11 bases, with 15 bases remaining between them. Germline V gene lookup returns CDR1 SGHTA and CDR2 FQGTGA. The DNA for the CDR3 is TGTGCCAGCAGCGACGGGAGAACGTCGGCTTTCTTT. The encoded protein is CASSDGRTSAFF.